This T cell receptor (beta chain) was identified during a study of human T cells and chemical hapten exposure. General study results and limits: TCRs at a frequency above 1 in 1000 stayed unchanged with DPC sensitization.

Germline loops: CDR1 MDHEN, CDR2 SYDVKM. CDR3 length equals 14 residues. The germline V and J ends were trimmed by 4 bases and 1 base, with 10 bases remaining between them. Time point defined: pre-sensitization, week 0. The treatment is: therapeutic diphenylcyclopropenone sensitization with weekly scalp DPC. Non-pregnant alopecia patients aged 18 to 70, suitable for DPC therapy. Per the study methods: Sample TCR totals centred on a median of around 95,000, ranging about 20,000 to 690,600. From the RACE reads, TCRdb called clonotypes with MiXCR, one entry per CDR3 protein. Clone size and V and J calls follow TCRdb, not the original study. This table holds some 110,000 distinct CDR3 sequences, roughly an eighth found once. This clonotype was found a few times. Its specificity is not known.

This sequence originates from a woman aged 50 to 60 with alopecia areata. Some clones in this sample may be carry-over from other donors' samples. The sequences come from whole blood, collected in connection with sensitization to the hapten diphenylcyclopropenone (DPC). The genes are TRBV28 and TRBJ1-1; unclear D gene. The CDR3 spells CASSSLVPNTEAFF. The DNA for the CDR3 is TGTGCCAGCAGTTCCCTAGTACCGAACACTGAAGCTTTCTTT.